The entry that follows covers one TCR beta chain sequence. How the authors handled the data: By means of reference gene primer amplification, nucleated cell counts were estimated. Here immunoSEQ multiplex PCR was the method, and the copy in TCRdb shows in-frame clones only, minus some. V, J and clone size are taken as reported in that table, and D and trimming were inferred from the DNA itself. Of 120,000 or so clones in the sample, approximately 81% are singletons; the top ten hold roughly 35%. Trimming left V 4 bases short and J 6 bases short, with 10 bases between. The CDR3 totals 12 residues. The record originates from a study of blood T cell repertoires in COVID-19. Looking at the study overall: Samples representing acute and convalescent COVID-19 were sourced from the United States, Italy and Spain. Sample material is recorded as cDNA or gDNA derived from T cells, B-cell-depleted T cells, or PBMCs.

Sequences were obtained from peripheral blood. The sequence derives from a man aged 35 to 55 with active or convalescent COVID-19. J is TRBJ2-7 and V is TRBV12-3 or TRBV12-4, with no clear D. The CDR3 bases are TGTGCCAGCAGTTCGAGTGGAGCCGAGCAGTACTTC. It is translated as CASSSSGAEQYF.